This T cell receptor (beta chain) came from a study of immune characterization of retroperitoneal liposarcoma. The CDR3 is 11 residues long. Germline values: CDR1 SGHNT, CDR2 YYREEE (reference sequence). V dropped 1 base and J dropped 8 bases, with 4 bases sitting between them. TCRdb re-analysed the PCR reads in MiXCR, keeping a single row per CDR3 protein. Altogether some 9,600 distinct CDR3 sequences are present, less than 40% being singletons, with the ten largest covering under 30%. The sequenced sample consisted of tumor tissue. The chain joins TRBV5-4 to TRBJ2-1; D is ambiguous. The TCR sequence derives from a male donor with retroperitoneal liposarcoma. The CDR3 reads CASSLRDEQFF. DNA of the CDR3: TGTGCCAGCAGCTTGCGGGATGAGCAGTTCTTC.